A single sample is the source of the 31 T cell receptor beta chains below, sequenced in a study of identical twins. TCRdb fed the 5' RACE reads into MiXCR, producing one record per CDR3 protein. The repertoire holds about 460,000 distinct CDR3 sequences, with 12% to 15% as singletons. The same specimen was also included in a second study, on yellow fever vaccine responses in identical twins.

Sequences were obtained from CD4+ T cells sorted from blood. These receptors all stem from a woman between 18 and 29 years old in good health.

This clonotype came up many times. This rearrangement joins TRBV29-1 to TRBJ1-1; D call uncertain. Trimming removed 5 bases from V and 10 bases from J, with 11 bases in between. The CDR3 runs 10 residues. Per the germline V gene, CDR1 is SQVTM and CDR2 is ANQGSEA. CDR3 DNA sequence: TGCAGCGTTTACGAGTTGCGAGCTTTCTTT. Encoded protein: CSVYELRAFF. Full variable domain (remainder filled in from reference TRBV29-1 and TRBJ1-1): SAVISQKPSRDICQRGTSLTIQCQVDSQVTMMFWYRQQPGQSLTLIATANQGSEATYESGFVIDKFPISRPNLTFSTLTVSNMSPEDSSIYLCSVYELRAFFGQGTRLTVV.

In this sample, this clonotype turned up a few times. The chain employs TRBV4-2 and TRBJ2-3; 7 bases agree with TRBD2. The length of the CDR3 is 15 residues. Germline V gene sequence: CDR1 LGHNA, CDR2 YNFKEQ. V was pared by 4 bases and J by 2 bases, with 6 bases of the junction left unmatched. CDR3 amino acids: CASSPFRGDTDTQYF. The DNA for the CDR3 is TGTGCCAGCAGCCCATTCCGGGGGGACACAGATACGCAGTATTTT.

The chain combines TRBV20-1 with TRBJ1-1; possible D gene TRBD1, 5 bases. The CDR3 has 14 amino acids. The V end lost 1 base, the J end lost 8 bases, and 17 bases lay between the germline ends. Looked up from germline, CDR1 is DFQATT and CDR2 is SNEGSKA (reference sequence). The CDR3 loop is CSARGKMGGAEAFF. CDR3 nucleotides: TGCAGTGCTAGAGGGAAAATGGGGGGAGCCGAAGCTTTCTTT.

There are a few counts of this clonotype. The chain carries TRBV6-1 and TRBJ2-3; possible D gene TRBD2, 6 bases. This CDR3 is 16 amino acids long. CDR1 and CDR2 (germline): MNHNS, SASEGT. V lost 2 bases, J lost 10 bases, and 22 bases lay in between. The CDR3 reads CASSEHVGGQANPQYF. For the CDR3, the DNA is TGTGCCAGCAGTGAACACGTCGGGGGTCAGGCAAATCCGCAGTATTTT.

This clonotype was observed a handful of times. The chain is built from TRBV20-1 and TRBJ2-1; 7 bases line up with TRBD2. V lost 4 bases and J lost 1; bases outside the gene matches: 4. CDR1 is DFQATT, CDR2 SNEGSKA, per germline (reference sequence). The CDR3 spans 14 residues. The CDR3 nucleotides read TGCAGTGCTAAGACTAGCACTTCCTACAATGAGCAGTTCTTC. This encodes CSAKTSTSYNEQFF.

This chain links TRBV2 with TRBJ2-5, with 8 bases matching TRBD2. The CDR3 runs to 14 residues. V lost 3 bases, J lost 4 bases, and 4 bases stayed unmatched. Germline V gene data show CDR1 as SNHLY and CDR2 as FYNNEI. CDR3: CASSDGLAGETQYF. In DNA form, the CDR3 reads TGTGCCAGCAGTGACGGGCTAGCGGGAGAGACCCAGTACTTC.

For the CDR3, the DNA is TGCGCCAGCAGCTCGGGAGGGGGGTTTAATTCCTACAATGAGCAGTTCTTC. Protein sequence: CASSSGGGFNSYNEQFF. The chain links TRBV5-1 to TRBJ2-1, with 8 bases fitting TRBD2. The CDR3 is 17 residues long. Per the germline V gene, CDR1 is SGHRS and CDR2 is YFSETQ. J lost 1 base, V lost 3 bases, and 9 bases had no gene match.

This clonotype was seen a few times. J is TRBJ2-2 and V is TRBV6-2 or TRBV6-3, with D possibly being TRBD1 (6 bases). The V end was cut by 0 bases, the J end by 1 base, with 24 bases between. Germline-derived CDR1 and CDR2 are MNHEY and SVGEGT. There are 21 residues in the CDR3. The CDR3 here is CASSYSIRGRPASWNTGELFF. CDR3 bases: TGTGCCAGCAGTTACTCGATCAGGGGTAGGCCCGCATCCTGGAACACCGGGGAGCTGTTTTTT.

This chain joins TRBV29-1 and TRBJ2-7; 12 bases match TRBD2. Germline V lookup: CDR1 SQVTM, CDR2 ANQGSEA. J lost 9 bases, V lost 3 bases, and 3 bases had no gene match. There are 12 residues in the CDR3. CDR3 sequence (DNA): TGCAGCGTTGAGACTAGCGGGAGAGGGCAGTACTTC. It codes for CSVETSGRGQYF.

The table lists this clonotype with a few counts. The CDR3 DNA reads as TGTGCCAGCAGCCAAGCCCCCCCACTAGCGGGGGTCTCCTACGAGCAGTACTTC. As protein: CASSQAPPLAGVSYEQYF. V usage is TRBV3-1 and J usage is TRBJ2-7; TRBD2 matches at 11 bases. The germline CDR1 and CDR2 sequences are LGHDT and YNNKEL (reference sequence). J lost 0 bases, V lost 1 base, and 8 bases had no gene match. The CDR3 totals 18 residues.

The chain joins TRBV4-2 to TRBJ1-1, with D hard to call. Germline V lookup: CDR1 LGHNA, CDR2 YNFKEQ. Trimming shortened V by 1 base and J by 0 bases, and 9 bases separated the two germline ends. The CDR3 is 15 amino acids. CDR3 sequence reads: CASSQGPQVNTEAFF. As DNA, the CDR3 is TGTGCCAGCAGCCAAGGGCCCCAGGTGAACACTGAAGCTTTCTTT.

At least ten counts were recorded for this clonotype. The chain carries TRBV12-3 or TRBV12-4 and TRBJ2-1; 12 bases line up with TRBD2. The CDR3 has 16 amino acids. With 7 bases clipped from V and 3 bases from J, the junction kept 7 bases outside the gene matches. Here the CDR3 DNA reads TGTGCCAGCATCCCTCAGGGACTAGCGGGCTACAATGAGCAGTTCTTC. This sequence encodes CASIPQGLAGYNEQFF.

This clonotype was seen a few times. The chain has TRBV29-1 and TRBJ2-1, with 13 bases lining up with TRBD2. The germline V gene has CDR1 SQVTM and CDR2 ANQGSEA. The ends lost 1 base at V and 4 bases at J; junction bases unmatched: 7. The CDR3 has 17 residues. CDR3 residues: CSVEAGGGLAGYNEQFF. The CDR3 bases are TGCAGCGTTGAAGCAGGGGGGGGACTAGCGGGGTACAATGAGCAGTTCTTC.

The chain links TRBV19 to TRBJ2-5, with D perhaps matching TRBD2 (6 bases). Germline CDR1 reads LNHDA; CDR2 reads SQIVND (reference sequence). CDR3 length equals 13 residues. Trimming took off 7 bases at V and 9 bases at J, with 18 bases between the two ends. The CDR3, as DNA: TGTGCCAGTACTCTTAGCGGCTCGGGGGCCCAGTACTTC. It translates to CASTLSGSGAQYF.

The CDR3 nucleotides read TGTGCCAGAGGGGGTAGGTGGTATCAGCCCCAGCATTTT. It translates to CARGGRWYQPQHF. The rearrangement joins TRBV14 to TRBJ1-5, with D perhaps matching TRBD1 (6 bases). Trimming cost V 9 bases and J 5 bases, with 14 bases left between them. The CDR3 has 13 residues. Germline V gene sequence: CDR1 SGHDN, CDR2 FVKESK.

This clonotype has more than one count but fewer than ten. This chain uses TRBV5-1 with TRBJ1-1, with no clear D. CDR1 is SGHRS, CDR2 YFSETQ, per germline. This CDR3 contains 14 residues. The V and J ends lost 2 bases and 3 bases respectively, with 11 bases between them. The CDR3 bases are TGCGCCAGCAGCTTCGGAGGGTTCGACACTGAAGCTTTCTTT. It translates to CASSFGGFDTEAFF.

The V gene is TRBV11-2, the J gene TRBJ1-2; 8 bases agree with TRBD1. The CDR3 is 17 amino acids. The germline V gene encodes CDR1 SGHAT and CDR2 FQNNGV. J gave up 8 bases and V 3 bases, and 17 bases lay outside the gene matches. The CDR3 bases are TGTGCCAGCAGCTTTATGAGAGGGGCAGGGGGCGCTCGCGGCTACACCTTC. Translating it yields CASSFMRGAGGARGYTF. The whole variable domain, filled in from reference TRBV11-2 and TRBJ1-2, reads EAGVAQSPRYKIIEKRQSVAFWCNPISGHATLYWYQQILGQGPKLLIQFQNNGVVDDSQLPKDRFSAERLKGVDSTLKIQPAKLEDSAVYLCASSFMRGAGGARGYTFGSGTRLTVV.

This clonotype was seen a handful of times. This rearrangement joins TRBV20-1 to TRBJ1-2; 8 nucleotides match TRBD1. The CDR3 extends over 14 amino acids. Germline V gene sequence: CDR1 DFQATT, CDR2 SNEGSKA (reference sequence). Trimming cost V 5 bases and J 4 bases; bases outside gene matches: 9. The CDR3 DNA follows: TGCAGTGCTCCTCCCAGGGGGCCGGTCTATGGCTACACCTTC. As protein: CSAPPRGPVYGYTF.

This clonotype appeared a few times. The gene calls are TRBV6-2 or TRBV6-3 and TRBJ2-1; D unresolved. Trimming stripped 8 bases from V and 5 bases from J, with 4 bases between. This CDR3 comprises 10 residues. Germline CDR1 MNHEY, CDR2 SVGEGT. In DNA form, the CDR3 reads TGTGCCAGCGCCAACAATGAGCAGTTCTTC. Translating gives CASANNEQFF.

This clonotype was observed many times. The chain employs TRBV6-5 and TRBJ2-7; 7 bases map to TRBD2. The CDR3 is 16 amino acids. Germline lookup yields CDR1 MNHEY and CDR2 SVGAGI. The V and J ends lost 6 bases and 6 bases, in that order; junction bases with no gene match: 17. CDR3 in amino acids: CASRLTSMGREGEQYF. CDR3 in DNA: TGTGCCAGCAGGCTTACTAGTATGGGCAGGGAGGGCGAGCAGTACTTC.

This clonotype was counted ten times or more. The gene calls are TRBV28 and TRBJ1-2; D gene uncertain. The CDR3 extends over 15 amino acids. The germline V gene encodes CDR1 MDHEN and CDR2 SYDVKM. The V and J ends lost 6 bases and 1 base respectively, with 15 bases between them. CDR3 bases: TGTGCCAGCAGCCCCGGGTTGGGATTTAACTATGGCTACACCTTC. Its translation is CASSPGLGFNYGYTF.

CDR3 protein: CASIERGGPSPNEQFF. CDR3 nucleotides: TGTGCCAGCATCGAAAGGGGGGGGCCCTCGCCCAATGAGCAGTTCTTC. The genes are TRBV6-1 and TRBJ2-1; D may be TRBD2 (7 bases). The germline V gene encodes CDR1 MNHNS and CDR2 SASEGT. The CDR3 is made up of 16 amino acids. V was pared by 7 bases and J by 6 bases, with 22 bases between.

This clonotype was detected many times. The V call is TRBV19, the J call TRBJ2-1; 7 bases match TRBD2. The length of the CDR3 is 14 residues. Germline CDR1 LNHDA, CDR2 SQIVND (reference sequence). J was trimmed by 7 bases and V by 2 bases; bases with no gene match: 5. Here the CDR3 DNA reads TGTGCCAGTAGTATAAAGGACGGGAGGAATGAGCAGTTCTTC. Its protein product is CASSIKDGRNEQFF. The full variable domain, in which reference TRBV19 and TRBJ2-1 provide the parts outside the CDR3, is DGGITQSPKYLFRKEGQNVTLSCEQNLNHDAMYWYRQDPGQGLRLIYYSQIVNDFQKGDIAEGYSVSREKKESFPLTVTSAQKNPTAFYLCASSIKDGRNEQFFGPGTRLTVL.

This chain connects TRBV6-1 to TRBJ2-3, with D perhaps TRBD2 (5 bases). Germline CDR1 is MNHNS and CDR2 is SASEGT. The CDR3 extends over 13 amino acids. Deletions cut 8 bases from V and 4 bases from J, with 13 bases between. DNA for the CDR3: TGTGCCAGCCGAGCCGGGATATCAGATACGCAGTATTTT. It codes for CASRAGISDTQYF.

The rearrangement joins TRBV20-1 to TRBJ2-5; no reliable D call. V shed 2 bases and J shed 1 base, with 11 bases lying between them. The CDR3 is 14 residues long. From germline, CDR1 is DFQATT and CDR2 SNEGSKA (reference sequence). This CDR3 is CSARTGSGQETQYF. Written as DNA, the CDR3 is TGCAGTGCTAGAACCGGGTCGGGCCAAGAGACCCAGTACTTC.

This clonotype was found a few times. V usage is TRBV28 and J usage is TRBJ2-7; 9 nucleotides agree with TRBD2. There are 14 residues in the CDR3. The V segment lost 3 bases and the J segment 4 bases; nucleotides outside the gene matches: 4. The germline V gene has CDR1 MDHEN and CDR2 SYDVKM. CDR3 protein: CASSFGTSRYEQYF. CDR3 DNA sequence: TGTGCCAGCAGTTTCGGGACTAGCCGTTACGAGCAGTACTTC. The whole variable domain, filled in from reference TRBV28 and TRBJ2-7, reads DVKVTQSSRYLVKRTGEKVFLECVQDMDHENMFWYRQDPGLGLRLIYFSYDVKMKEKGDIPEGYSVSREKKERFSLILESASTNQTSMYLCASSFGTSRYEQYFGPGTRLTVT.

This clonotype showed up just a few times. The chain is built from TRBV29-1 and TRBJ2-3, with D unclear. With 7 bases removed from V and 2 bases from J, the gap between germline ends came to 16 bases. Germline-derived CDR1 and CDR2 are SQVTM and ANQGSEA. This CDR3 comprises 14 residues. CDR3 sequence reads: CSGKDGGYTDTQYF. CDR3 DNA: TGCAGCGGCAAAGACGGCGGTTACACAGATACGCAGTATTTT.

This clonotype was picked up a small number of times. The rearrangement uses TRBV4-3 and TRBJ2-4; perhaps TRBD2 as D (6 bases). The CDR3 has 20 amino acids. V lost 1 base and J lost 0, with 22 bases in between. Germline CDR1 LGHNA, CDR2 YSLEER. The CDR3 nucleotides read TGCGCCAGCAGCCAAGGAATTTTCCCTGGGGGGTCCATAGCCAAAAACATTCAGTACTTC. This translates into CASSQGIFPGGSIAKNIQYF.

This clonotype was seen a handful of times. The chain links TRBV4-3 to TRBJ2-7, with 13 bases lining up with TRBD2. The CDR3 is 16 amino acids. J lost 2 bases, V lost 6 bases, and 7 bases had no gene match. Germline lookup yields CDR1 LGHNA and CDR2 YSLEER. CDR3 in amino acids: CASSKTGTSGAYEQYF. The CDR3 nucleotides read TGCGCCAGCAGTAAAACCGGGACTAGCGGGGCCTACGAGCAGTACTTC.

This clonotype has a handful of counts. The rearrangement joins TRBV15 to TRBJ1-5; D is unresolved. Trimming shortened V by 0 bases and J by 5 bases, and 8 bases separated the two germline ends. The germline CDR1 and CDR2 sequences are LNHNV and YYDKDF (reference sequence). This CDR3 comprises 14 residues. The CDR3 spells CATSRDPVYQPQHF. The CDR3, as DNA: TGTGCCACCAGCAGAGATCCGGTTTATCAGCCCCAGCATTTT. Full variable domain (rest looked up from reference TRBV15 and TRBJ1-5): DAMVIQNPRYQVTQFGKPVTLSCSQTLNHNVMYWYQQKSSQAPKLLFHYYDKDFNNEADTPDNFQSRRPNTSFCFLDIRSPGLGDTAMYLCATSRDPVYQPQHFGDGTRLSIL.

This clonotype occurred a few times. The chain has TRBV9 and TRBJ2-5; D may be TRBD1 (5 bases). This CDR3 comprises 14 residues. Germline V gene data show CDR1 as SGDLS and CDR2 as YYNGEE. Trimming took off 2 bases at V and 2 bases at J, with 10 bases between the two ends. The CDR3 here is CASSVDWTQETQYF. The CDR3 DNA follows: TGTGCCAGCAGCGTTGATTGGACACAAGAGACCCAGTACTTC.